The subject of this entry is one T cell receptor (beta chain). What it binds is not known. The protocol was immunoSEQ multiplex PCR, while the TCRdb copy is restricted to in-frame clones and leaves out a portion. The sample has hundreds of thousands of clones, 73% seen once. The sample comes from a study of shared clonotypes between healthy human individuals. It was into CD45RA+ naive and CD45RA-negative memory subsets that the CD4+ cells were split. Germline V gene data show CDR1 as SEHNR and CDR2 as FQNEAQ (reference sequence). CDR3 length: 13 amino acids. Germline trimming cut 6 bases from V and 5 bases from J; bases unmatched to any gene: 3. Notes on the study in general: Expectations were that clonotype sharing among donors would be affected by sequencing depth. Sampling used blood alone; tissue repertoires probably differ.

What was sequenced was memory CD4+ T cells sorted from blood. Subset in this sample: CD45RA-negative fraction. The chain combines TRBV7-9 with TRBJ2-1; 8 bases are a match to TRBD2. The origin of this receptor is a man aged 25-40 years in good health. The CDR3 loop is CASSSGAHNEQFF. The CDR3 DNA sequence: TGTGCCAGCAGTAGCGGGGCCCACAATGAGCAGTTCTTC.